These 2 T cell receptor beta chains came from one sample sequenced in a study of T cell responses to AZD1222 COVID-19 vaccine. Sequencing used immunoSEQ multiplex PCR; TCRdb keeps in-frame clones, though not all of them. The table shows about 140,000 clones, with 90% to 95% occurring only once. This sample comprised peripheral blood, obtained 28 days after the second AZD1222 dose. The source of these receptors is an adult who received the AZD1222 COVID-19 vaccine.

In this sample, this clone turned up once. V and J are TRBV19 and TRBJ1-2, with TRBD1 matching 7 bases. The V gene's germline CDR1 is LNHDA and CDR2 SQIVND (reference sequence). J lost 4 bases, V lost 3 bases, and 17 bases had no gene match. The CDR3 has 18 residues. The CDR3 region is CASSIRPTRDRAIYGYTF. CDR3 DNA: TGTGCCAGTAGTATCAGGCCCACTCGGGACAGAGCTATCTATGGCTACACCTTC.

The chain carries TRBV19 and TRBJ1-4; unclear D gene. Germline V CDR1 and CDR2: LNHDA, SQIVND (reference sequence). Trimming left V 6 bases short and J 3 bases short, with 8 bases between. The CDR3 extends over 13 amino acids. In DNA, the CDR3 is TGTGCCAGTAGGCTAAATTCTAATGAAAAACTGTTTTTT. It codes for CASRLNSNEKLFF.